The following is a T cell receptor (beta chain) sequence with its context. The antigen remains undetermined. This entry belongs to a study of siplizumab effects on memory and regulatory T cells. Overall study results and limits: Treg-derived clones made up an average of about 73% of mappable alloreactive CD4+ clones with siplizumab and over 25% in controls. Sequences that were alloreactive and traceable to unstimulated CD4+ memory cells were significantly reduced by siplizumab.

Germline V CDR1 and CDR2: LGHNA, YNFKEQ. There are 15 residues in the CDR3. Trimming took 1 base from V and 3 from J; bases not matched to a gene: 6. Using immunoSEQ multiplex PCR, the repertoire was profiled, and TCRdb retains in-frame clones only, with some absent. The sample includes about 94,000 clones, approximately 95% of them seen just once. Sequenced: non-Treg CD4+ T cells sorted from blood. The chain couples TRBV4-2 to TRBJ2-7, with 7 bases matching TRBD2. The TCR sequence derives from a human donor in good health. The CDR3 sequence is CASSQVGGVYYEQYF. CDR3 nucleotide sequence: TGTGCCAGCAGCCAAGTGGGGGGGGTGTACTACGAGCAGTACTTC.